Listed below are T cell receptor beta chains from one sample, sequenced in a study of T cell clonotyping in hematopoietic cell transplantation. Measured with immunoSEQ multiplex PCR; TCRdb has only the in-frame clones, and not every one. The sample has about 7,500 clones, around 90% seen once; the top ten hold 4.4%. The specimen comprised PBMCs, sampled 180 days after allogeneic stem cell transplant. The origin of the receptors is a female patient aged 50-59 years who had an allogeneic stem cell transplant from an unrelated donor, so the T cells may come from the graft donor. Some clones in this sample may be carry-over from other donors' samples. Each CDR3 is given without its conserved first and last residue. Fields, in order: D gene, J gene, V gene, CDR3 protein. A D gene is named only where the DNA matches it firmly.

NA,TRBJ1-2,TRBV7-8,ASSLASRGVYGYT
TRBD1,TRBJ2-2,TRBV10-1,ASSDPGQGLATGELF
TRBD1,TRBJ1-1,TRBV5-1,ASHQDRVTTEAF
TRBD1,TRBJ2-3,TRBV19,ASSMRDRGRMGTQY
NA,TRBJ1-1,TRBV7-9,ASSLKGRGTEAF
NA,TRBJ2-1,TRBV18,ASSPLSYNEQF
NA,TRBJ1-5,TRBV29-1,SASGPRNQPQH
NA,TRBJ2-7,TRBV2,ASSESGYEQY
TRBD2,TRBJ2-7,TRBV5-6,ASNLRTSGRNEQY
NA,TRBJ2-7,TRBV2,ASSVNRADYEQY
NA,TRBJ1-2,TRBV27,ASSKGWGGYGYT
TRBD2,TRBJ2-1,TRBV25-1,ASSELASGRGSEQF
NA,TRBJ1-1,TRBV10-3,AISDSLNTEAF
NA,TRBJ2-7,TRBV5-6,ASSLSGGEYEQY
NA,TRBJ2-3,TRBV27,ASTYLDTQY
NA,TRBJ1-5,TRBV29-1,SVSRSTDQPQH
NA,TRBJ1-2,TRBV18,ASSNGYNYGYT
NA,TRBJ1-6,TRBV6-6,ASSGANSPLH
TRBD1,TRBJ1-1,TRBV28,ASVGGVEAF
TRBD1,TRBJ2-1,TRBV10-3,AISEDRAIINEQF
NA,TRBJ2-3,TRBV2,ASRSSTDTQY
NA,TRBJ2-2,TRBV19,ASSIEPTGELF
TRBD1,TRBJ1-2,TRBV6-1,ASSTGTGSNYGYT
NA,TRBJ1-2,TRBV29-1,SVEGRGRSYGYT
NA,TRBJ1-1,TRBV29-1,SVLAPHGNTEAF
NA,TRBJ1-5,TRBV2,ASTQGFQPQH
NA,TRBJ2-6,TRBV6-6,ASSYSNSGANVLT
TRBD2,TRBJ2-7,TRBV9,ASSVGTSGRSSYEQY
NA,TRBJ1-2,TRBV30,AWSVGRDHGYT
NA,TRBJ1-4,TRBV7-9,ASSFKTGPPDEKLF
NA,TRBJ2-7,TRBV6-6,ASSYVGYEQY
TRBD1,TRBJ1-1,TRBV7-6,ASSTRTGANTEAF
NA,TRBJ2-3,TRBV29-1,SVVGGLGTDTQY
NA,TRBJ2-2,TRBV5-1,ASSLNTGSPGELF
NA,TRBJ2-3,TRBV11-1,ASSFKGDGTDTQY
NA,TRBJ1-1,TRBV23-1,ASSQPAPHNTEAF
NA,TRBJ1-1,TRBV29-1,SVVYRRERNTEAF
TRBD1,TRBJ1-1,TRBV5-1,ASSLEQGASEAF
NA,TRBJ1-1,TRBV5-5,ASNGQPLDTEAF
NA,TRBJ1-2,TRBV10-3,AISPLTGYYGYT
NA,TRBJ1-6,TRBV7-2,ASSLDPGEISPLH
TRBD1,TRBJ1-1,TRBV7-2,ASSLTQGVETEAF
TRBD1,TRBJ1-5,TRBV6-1,ASRAGTEQPQH
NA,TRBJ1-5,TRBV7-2,ASSLRGDQPQH
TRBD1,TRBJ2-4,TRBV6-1,ASSEGQGQGIQY
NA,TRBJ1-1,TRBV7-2,ASSLTSDTEAF
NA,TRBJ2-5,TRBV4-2,ASSQDIASQETQY
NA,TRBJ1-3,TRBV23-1,ASSLTSQDSTLEGNTIY
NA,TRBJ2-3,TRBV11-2,ASSFRIYTDTQY
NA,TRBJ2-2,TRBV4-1,ASSQVVVLRGGELF
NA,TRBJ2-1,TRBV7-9,ASSSRGGLVVDEQF
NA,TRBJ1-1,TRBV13,ASSSIRGVFTEAF
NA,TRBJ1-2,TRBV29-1,SVVQAGLFGYT